These 23 T cell receptor beta chains were all obtained from the same sample, sequenced in a study of cytotoxic CD8 clonotypes in ibrutinib-treated CLL. The table came from immunoSEQ multiplex PCR; TCRdb's copy has only in-frame clones and leaves some out. Among approximately 47,000 clones listed, about three fifths were seen once. The source material was PBMCs, sampled after 24 months of ibrutinib treatment. The receptor set was obtained from a human donor with chronic lymphocytic leukemia.

This clone was counted ten times or more. The chain couples TRBV28 to TRBJ1-5; a weak D match, TRBD1 (5 bases). The CDR3 is 13 amino acids. The germline gives CDR1 MDHEN, CDR2 SYDVKM. V was clipped by 7 bases and J by 2 bases, with 9 bases between them. The CDR3 loop reads CASTGGGNQPQHF. CDR3 coding DNA: TGTGCCAGCACCGGGGGGGGCAATCAGCCCCAGCATTTT.

This chain's CDR3 is CASSSRQVSQPQHF. The CDR3 DNA reads as TGTGCCAGTAGTTCCAGACAAGTGAGTCAGCCCCAGCATTTT. This chain connects TRBV19 to TRBJ1-5; D is undetermined. CDR3 size: 14 residues. The V gene lost 5 bases and the J gene lost 6 bases, with 14 bases spanning the gap. The germline V gene has CDR1 LNHDA and CDR2 SQIVND (reference sequence).

This rearrangement joins TRBV7-8 to TRBJ1-4; D not resolved. CDR3 length: 12 amino acids. V lost 5 bases to trimming and J lost 11 bases, with 12 bases between them. The V gene's germline CDR1 is SGHVS and CDR2 FQNEAQ. This CDR3 is CASSLSRNKLFF. The CDR3 nucleotides read TGTGCCAGCAGCCTATCCAGGAACAAACTGTTTTTT.

The sample holds a few counts of this clone. The chain couples TRBV10-3 to TRBJ2-3, with 14 bases fitting TRBD2. Germline trimming cut 7 bases from V and 5 bases from J; bases unmatched to any gene: 2. The CDR3 runs 14 residues. Germline V gives CDR1 ENHRY, CDR2 SYGVKD. The CDR3 sequence is CAIMGTSGGDTQYF. CDR3 nucleotide sequence: TGTGCCATCATGGGGACTAGCGGGGGAGATACGCAGTATTTT.

This chain connects TRBV4-1 to TRBJ2-7; D remains unclear. CDR3 size: 14 residues. Trimming took 0 bases from V and 3 from J, leaving 9 bases between them. The germline V gene has CDR1 MGHRA and CDR2 YSYEKL. Here the CDR3 reads CASSQDLSFYEQYF. The CDR3 bases are TGCGCCAGCAGCCAAGATTTGAGTTTCTACGAGCAGTACTTC.

This clone occurred a few times. The chain has TRBV14 and TRBJ1-1, with D unclear. Germline V CDR1 and CDR2: SGHDN, FVKESK. The CDR3 contains 14 residues. Trimming stripped 1 base from V and 2 bases from J, with 8 bases between. CDR3 amino acids: CASSQVRGNTEAFF. CDR3 nucleotides: TGTGCCAGCAGCCAAGTTCGGGGTAACACTGAAGCTTTCTTT.

The J gene is TRBJ1-5, the V gene TRBV19, with D possibly being TRBD1 (5 bases). CDR3 size: 14 residues. V gave up 3 bases and J gave up 5 bases, with 11 bases separating them. The germline V gene has CDR1 LNHDA and CDR2 SQIVND (reference sequence). CDR3 nucleotide sequence: TGTGCCAGTAGTATGAGCTGGGGGGATCAGCCCCAGCATTTT. Translating it yields CASSMSWGDQPQHF.

This chain uses TRBV5-1 with TRBJ1-1; weak D call: TRBD1 (6 bases). Per germline, CDR1 SGHRS and CDR2 YFSETQ. The CDR3 extends over 16 amino acids. The germline V and J ends were trimmed by 2 bases and 5 bases, with 19 bases remaining between them. CDR3 loop: CASSLSQGEGGTEAFF. CDR3 DNA: TGCGCCAGCAGCTTATCACAGGGCGAGGGAGGAACTGAAGCTTTCTTT.

This chain links TRBV7-2 with TRBJ2-7; D gene uncertain. The CDR3 covers 15 residues. Germline V gene lookup returns CDR1 SGHTA and CDR2 FQGNSA. V lost 2 bases, J lost 2 bases, and 13 bases lay in between. The DNA for the CDR3 is TGTGCCAGCAGCTTATACTTGGACCCCGCCTACGAGCAGTACTTC. Translating it yields CASSLYLDPAYEQYF.

The chain uses TRBV5-6 and TRBJ2-1, with D unresolved. This CDR3 is built from 14 residues. CDR1 and CDR2 (germline): SGHDT, YYEEEE. The V gene lost 5 bases and the J gene lost 4 bases, with 13 bases spanning the gap. The CDR3 protein is CASSFLRQYNEQFF. Written as DNA, the CDR3 is TGTGCCAGCAGTTTTTTGCGGCAGTACAATGAGCAGTTCTTC.

The gene calls are TRBV7-6 and TRBJ1-4; TRBD1 matches 9 bases. The CDR3 totals 15 residues. J was trimmed by 10 bases and V by 5 bases; bases with no gene match: 11. CDR1 is SGHVS, CDR2 FNYEAQ, per germline. The CDR3 loop reads CASSRAGTGFGKLFF. CDR3 nucleotides: TGTGCCAGCAGCCGAGCCGGGACAGGGTTCGGAAAACTGTTTTTT.

This chain uses TRBV10-3 with TRBJ1-2, with D hard to call. With 3 bases removed from V and 4 bases from J, the gap between germline ends came to 9 bases. Germline lookup yields CDR1 ENHRY and CDR2 SYGVKD. The CDR3 sequence is 13 residues long. The CDR3 loop is CAISDSEIYGYTF. The CDR3 region has the DNA TGTGCCATCAGTGATTCGGAGATCTATGGCTACACCTTC.

This chain uses TRBV15 with TRBJ1-4; D call uncertain. Germline V gene data show CDR1 as LNHNV and CDR2 as YYDKDF (reference sequence). V shed 6 bases and J shed 7 bases, with 12 bases lying between them. The length of the CDR3 is 13 residues. CDR3 protein: CATRRLDGEKLFF. In DNA, the CDR3 is TGTGCCACCAGGAGGTTGGATGGTGAAAAACTGTTTTTT.

The J gene is TRBJ2-3, the V gene TRBV12-5; perhaps D is TRBD1 or TRBD2 (5 bases each). The CDR3 spans 15 residues. Germline V gene sequence: CDR1 LGHNT, CDR2 FRNRAP. Trimming removed 1 base from V and 7 bases from J, with 15 bases in between. CDR3 region: CASGLARVGPHTQYF. In nucleotides, the CDR3 is TGTGCTAGTGGTTTGGCCAGAGTGGGACCCCATACGCAGTATTTT.

Worth noting for this clone: The same CDR3 is also encoded by other DNA sequences in this sample. The V call is TRBV19, the J call TRBJ1-1, with D uncertain. CDR1 and CDR2 from the germline V gene are LNHDA and SQIVND (reference sequence). V gave up 1 base and J gave up 0 bases, with 3 bases separating them. CDR3 size: 13 residues. In nucleotides, the CDR3 is TGTGCCAGTAGTATAGTTTTGAACACTGAAGCTTTCTTT. Amino acids: CASSIVLNTEAFF. The full variable domain, its missing parts supplied by reference TRBV19 and TRBJ1-1, is DGGITQSPKYLFRKEGQNVTLSCEQNLNHDAMYWYRQDPGQGLRLIYYSQIVNDFQKGDIAEGYSVSREKKESFPLTVTSAQKNPTAFYLCASSIVLNTEAFFGQGTRLTVV.

The gene calls are TRBV2 and TRBJ1-1; no clear D. Germline values: CDR1 SNHLY, CDR2 FYNNEI. The ends were cut back, 3 bases at V and 2 bases at J, with 7 bases in the middle. The CDR3 totals 13 residues. In DNA form, the CDR3 reads TGTGCCAGCAGTGAGGTCCGAAACACTGAAGCTTTCTTT. It codes for CASSEVRNTEAFF.

This clone has ten or more counts. The chain combines TRBV14 with TRBJ2-7; D gene uncertain. Germline V gene data show CDR1 as SGHDN and CDR2 as FVKESK. This CDR3 has 13 amino acids. V was clipped by 1 base and J by 7 bases, with 11 bases between them. CDR3 in amino acids: CASSQVGVGEQYF. The DNA for the CDR3 is TGTGCCAGCAGCCAAGTTGGGGTAGGAGAGCAGTACTTC.

The chain couples TRBV10-3 to TRBJ1-5, with 7 bases identical to TRBD1. Germline V gene lookup returns CDR1 ENHRY and CDR2 SYGVKD. J was trimmed by 2 bases and V by 6 bases; bases with no gene match: 7. CDR3 length: 15 amino acids. Here the CDR3 reads CAIRPQGRRNQPQHF. DNA for the CDR3: TGTGCCATCAGACCACAGGGGCGCCGCAATCAGCCCCAGCATTTT.

This sequence joins TRBV2 and TRBJ2-4; D is perhaps TRBD1 or TRBD2 (5 bases each). The germline gives CDR1 SNHLY, CDR2 FYNNEI. The CDR3 consists of 13 residues. Trimming removed 7 bases at V and 0 bases at J, with 7 bases between. CDR3 in amino acids: CASTGTAKNIQYF. In DNA form, the CDR3 reads TGTGCCAGCACCGGGACAGCCAAAAACATTCAGTACTTC.

This clone was detected only once. V is TRBV7-2 and J is TRBJ1-4; D uncertain. Trimming took off 2 bases at V and 8 bases at J, with 18 bases between the two ends. CDR1 and CDR2 from the germline V gene are SGHTA and FQGNSA. CDR3 length: 16 amino acids. This chain's CDR3 is CASSLLSGIKGEKLFF. The DNA for the CDR3 is TGTGCCAGCAGCTTATTGAGCGGAATAAAAGGGGAAAAACTGTTTTTT.

The CDR3 nucleotides are TGCGCCAGCAGCTTAACAGGGGATAACTATGGCTACACCTTC. Translation gives CASSLTGDNYGYTF. The rearrangement joins TRBV5-1 to TRBJ1-2, with 7 bases matching TRBD1. The CDR3 has 14 residues. CDR1 and CDR2 from the germline V gene are SGHRS and YFSETQ. After removal of 2 bases from V and 1 base from J, the junction contained 2 bases not matched to a gene.

V gene TRBV7-8 combines with J gene TRBJ1-6; TRBD1 might be the D (5 bases). CDR3 length: 18 amino acids. The V end lost 5 bases, the J end lost 7 bases, and 24 bases lay between the germline ends. CDR1 SGHVS and CDR2 FQNEAQ come from the germline V gene. CDR3 nucleotide sequence: TGTGCCAGCAGCCTAACCCCTACGGGGGACCTTGCAAATTCACCCCTCCACTTT. Protein product: CASSLTPTGDLANSPLHF.

V is TRBV25-1 and J is TRBJ1-2; D unclear. The CDR3 has 12 amino acids. Germline CDR1 is MGHDK and CDR2 is SYGVNS. Trimming shortened V by 11 bases and J by 4 bases, and 14 bases separated the two germline ends. The CDR3 is CAATSEGYGYTF. As DNA, the CDR3 is TGTGCCGCGACCAGCGAGGGCTATGGCTACACCTTC.